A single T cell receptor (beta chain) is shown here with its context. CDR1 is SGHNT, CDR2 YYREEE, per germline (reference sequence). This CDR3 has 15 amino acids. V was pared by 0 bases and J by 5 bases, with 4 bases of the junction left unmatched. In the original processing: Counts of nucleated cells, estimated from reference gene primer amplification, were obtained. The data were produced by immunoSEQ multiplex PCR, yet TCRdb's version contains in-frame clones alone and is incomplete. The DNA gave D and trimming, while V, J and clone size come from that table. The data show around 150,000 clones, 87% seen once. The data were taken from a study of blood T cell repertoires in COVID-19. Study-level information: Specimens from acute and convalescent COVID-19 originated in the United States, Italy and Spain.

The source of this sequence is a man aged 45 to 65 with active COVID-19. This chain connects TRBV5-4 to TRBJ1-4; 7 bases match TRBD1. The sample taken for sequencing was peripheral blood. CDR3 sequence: CASSLGQGGNEKLFF. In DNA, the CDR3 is TGTGCCAGCAGCTTGGGACAGGGTGGGAATGAAAAACTGTTTTTT.